A single sample gave rise to the 29 T cell receptor beta chains below, sequenced in a study of post-analysis software for immune sequencing data. Study findings and constraints: Higher frequency in patients than in controls was seen for 5 or 6 TRBV segments, with TRBV5-6, TRBV5-1 and TRBV20-1 among them.

For these receptors, no antigen is known. Libraries were made from TCR beta cDNA, and they carried unique molecular identifiers. TCRdb ran MiXCR on the PCR reads and lists one entry per CDR3 protein. The sample records fewer than 850,000 distinct CDR3 sequences, just over 45% being singletons. Specimen: blood. Every receptor here comes from a girl between 5 and 17 years old with multiple sclerosis.

This clonotype was observed a few times. The V call is TRBV5-1, the J call TRBJ2-7; tentatively, D is TRBD1 or TRBD2 (5 bases each). The germline gives CDR1 SGHRS, CDR2 YFSETQ. The CDR3 loop spans 13 amino acids. Between the trimmed V and J ends, which lost 0 bases and 10 bases, there was a span of 14 bases. The chain's CDR3 is CASSLDQGGDQYF. The CDR3 DNA follows: TGCGCCAGCAGCTTGGACCAAGGTGGGGACCAGTACTTC. Together with reference TRBV5-1 and TRBJ2-7, the CDR3 gives the full variable domain: KAGVTQTPRYLIKTRGQQVTLSCSPISGHRSVSWYQQTPGQGLQFLFEYFSETQRNKGNFPGRFSGRQFSNSRSEMNVSTLELGDSALYLCASSLDQGGDQYFGPGTRLTVT.

V usage is TRBV20-1 and J usage is TRBJ2-1; maybe TRBD2 (7 bases). The germline CDR1 and CDR2 sequences are DFQATT and SNEGSKA (reference sequence). The CDR3 runs 15 residues. Between the trimmed V and J ends, which lost 5 bases and 4 bases, there was a span of 18 bases. The CDR3 protein is CSAVGGASGYNEQFF. Here the CDR3 DNA reads TGCAGTGCTGTGGGGGGGGCTAGCGGTTACAATGAGCAGTTCTTC.

This clonotype was found a few times. This chain links TRBV20-1 with TRBJ2-4, with a possible D match to TRBD1 (6 bases). The J call may be mistaken, given a closer DNA end match to TRBJ2-7. CDR3 length: 13 residues. Germline CDR1 and CDR2: DFQATT and SNEGSKA (reference sequence). This CDR3 is CSASEQGVYEQYF. The CDR3 DNA is TGCAGTGCTAGTGAACAGGGAGTCTACGAGCAGTACTTC.

This clonotype was counted a few times. J is TRBJ2-1 and V is TRBV5-1; perhaps TRBD1 as D (6 bases). The CDR3 contains 16 residues. V lost 1 base and J 7 bases, leaving 18 bases between the germline ends. From germline, CDR1 is SGHRS and CDR2 YFSETQ. CDR3 DNA sequence: TGCGCCAGCAGCTTGTTACAGGGAGAGGGTAGAAATGAGCAGTTCTTC. It yields the protein CASSLLQGEGRNEQFF.

This chain connects TRBV10-3 to TRBJ2-6; no clear D gene. Trimming removed 10 bases at V and 0 bases at J, with 10 bases between. CDR1 is ENHRY and CDR2 is SYGVKD in the germline V gene. The CDR3 has 14 amino acids. Here the CDR3 reads CATQMSSGANVLTF. The CDR3 bases are TGTGCCACCCAGATGAGCTCTGGGGCCAACGTCCTGACTTTC.

The chain uses TRBV20-1 and TRBJ2-1; D not certain. The CDR3 runs to 15 residues. V was cut by 3 bases and J by 2 bases, with 14 bases left in between. Germline CDR1 and CDR2: DFQATT and SNEGSKA (reference sequence). The CDR3 spells CSASLKERPYNEQFF. The CDR3 nucleotides are TGCAGTGCTAGTCTTAAAGAGCGCCCCTACAATGAGCAGTTCTTC.

The genes are TRBV3-1 and TRBJ2-1; D gene ambiguous. This CDR3 is built from 12 residues. V lost 1 base and J 12 bases, leaving 10 bases between the germline ends. From germline, CDR1 is LGHDT and CDR2 YNNKEL (reference sequence). CDR3 in amino acids: CASSQGGTGQFF. CDR3 DNA sequence: TGTGCCAGCAGCCAAGGTGGCACGGGGCAGTTCTTC.

The chain combines TRBV4-1 with TRBJ2-7; TRBD1 might be the D (5 bases). The CDR3 spans 13 residues. Germline CDR1 and CDR2: MGHRA and YSYEKL. Trimming left V 0 bases short and J 6 bases short, with 9 bases between. This chain's CDR3 is CASSQEQDLEQYF. CDR3 DNA: TGCGCCAGCAGCCAAGAACAGGACCTCGAGCAGTACTTC.

CDR3 coding DNA: TGTGCCAGCAGCCCCCAGAGGACTAGCGGGAACAATGAGCAGTTCTTC. Encoded protein: CASSPQRTSGNNEQFF. The chain employs TRBV7-2 and TRBJ2-1, with 12 bases that match TRBD2. The CDR3 spans 16 residues. The V gene end was trimmed by 5 bases and the J gene end by 5 bases; junction bases not matched to a gene: 7. Looked up from germline, CDR1 is SGHTA and CDR2 is FQGNSA.

This chain joins TRBV20-1 and TRBJ2-1; 7 bases fit TRBD2. The CDR3 loop spans 16 amino acids. V trimming: 1 base; J trimming: 0 bases; junction bases outside the gene matches: 6. From germline, CDR1 is DFQATT and CDR2 SNEGSKA (reference sequence). The DNA for the CDR3 is TGCAGTGCTAGAGCTCTAGCGGTGAGCTCCTACAATGAGCAGTTCTTC. Translating gives CSARALAVSSYNEQFF.

This clonotype was picked up many times. The V call is TRBV29-1, the J call TRBJ2-7, with D possibly TRBD1 on 7 matching bases. The CDR3 is 14 residues long. Germline V gene lookup returns CDR1 SQVTM and CDR2 ANQGSEA. Between the trimmed V and J ends, which lost 3 bases and 7 bases, there was a span of 19 bases. The CDR3 loop is CSVEQLAGQREQYF. As DNA, the CDR3 is TGCAGCGTTGAGCAGTTGGCGGGACAGAGGGAGCAGTACTTC.

The CDR3 loop is CASSLALAGDHEQYF. The DNA for the CDR3 is TGTGCCAGCAGCTTAGCATTAGCGGGAGACCACGAGCAGTACTTC. The gene calls are TRBV7-2 and TRBJ2-7; 9 nucleotides line up with TRBD2. The CDR3 sequence is 15 residues long. Germline CDR1 is SGHTA and CDR2 is FQGNSA. V lost 0 bases, J lost 5 bases, and 5 bases stayed unmatched.

This clonotype appeared a few times. V usage is TRBV7-8 and J usage is TRBJ2-2; a weak D match, TRBD2 (5 bases). Germline loops: CDR1 SGHVS, CDR2 FQNEAQ. V was pared by 1 base and J by 4 bases, with 16 bases between. This CDR3 spans 17 amino acids. The CDR3 DNA sequence: TGTGCCAGCAGCTTAGGAGGTGGACCTGCGGGCACCGGGGAGCTGTTTTTT. It is translated as CASSLGGGPAGTGELFF.

V usage is TRBV12-3 or TRBV12-4 and J usage is TRBJ2-3; unclear D gene. Trimming removed 3 bases at V and 2 bases at J, with 12 bases between. This CDR3 is built from 15 residues. For the CDR3, the DNA is TGTGCCAGCAGTTTGGTCAGTATCATCACAGATACGCAGTATTTT. Amino acids: CASSLVSIITDTQYF.

This clonotype has a handful of counts. This chain joins TRBV29-1 and TRBJ1-2; tentatively, D is TRBD1 (5 bases). The CDR3 contains 15 residues. CDR1 SQVTM and CDR2 ANQGSEA come from the germline V gene. V lost 4 bases to trimming and J lost 8 bases, with 23 bases between them. The CDR3 reads CSVAQGHPHMKGYTF. Here the CDR3 DNA reads TGCAGCGTTGCGCAGGGCCACCCCCACATGAAGGGCTACACCTTC.

This clonotype was observed a handful of times. This rearrangement joins TRBV20-1 to TRBJ1-5; possibly TRBD1 for D (6 bases). The CDR3 has 14 amino acids. Germline CDR1 is DFQATT and CDR2 is SNEGSKA (reference sequence). Deletions cut 0 bases from V and 2 bases from J, with 8 bases between. This CDR3 reads CSARDEGGNQPQHF. For the CDR3, the DNA is TGCAGTGCTAGAGACGAGGGGGGCAATCAGCCCCAGCATTTT.

The V gene is TRBV7-3, the J gene TRBJ2-3, with 10 nucleotides matching TRBD2. Trimming at V came to 5 bases and at J to 4 bases, leaving 9 bases not matched to a gene. The CDR3 runs to 16 residues. Per germline, CDR1 SGHTA and CDR2 FQGTGA. CDR3 sequence reads: CASSGGSSGSPDTQYF. The CDR3 DNA is TGTGCCAGCAGCGGGGGCTCTAGCGGGAGCCCAGATACGCAGTATTTT.

The chain employs TRBV19 and TRBJ2-7, with TRBD1 matching 7 bases. The ends lost 5 bases at V and 4 bases at J; junction bases unmatched: 11. The CDR3 covers 15 residues. Germline V gene data show CDR1 as LNHDA and CDR2 as SQIVND (reference sequence). This CDR3 reads CASSAKTGPRYEQYF. The DNA for the CDR3 is TGTGCCAGTAGTGCAAAGACAGGGCCAAGGTACGAGCAGTACTTC.

Turning to this clonotype: Mismatch with germline at one junction end may stem from a read error. The chain employs TRBV27 and TRBJ1-5; tentative D call: TRBD1 (5 bases). Germline V gene data show CDR1 as MNHEY and CDR2 as SMNVEV (reference sequence). The CDR3 contains 15 residues. CDR3 sequence: CAGSLRGRNYQPQHF. The CDR3 DNA reads as TGTGCCGGCAGCCTAAGGGGACGGAATTATCAGCCCCAGCATTTT.

The chain recombines TRBV4-3 with TRBJ2-1; D may correspond to TRBD1 or TRBD2 (5 bases each). V was cut by 0 bases and J by 2 bases, with 14 bases left in between. The CDR3 extends over 17 amino acids. In germline, CDR1 is LGHNA, CDR2 YSLEER. The CDR3 DNA sequence: TGCGCCAGCAGCCAAGATCTCCGGGGCCTTGCCTACAATGAGCAGTTCTTC. The encoded protein is CASSQDLRGLAYNEQFF.

This clonotype was observed a handful of times. The rearrangement links TRBV20-1 to TRBJ2-7; D not resolved. The CDR3 consists of 13 residues. Germline CDR1 DFQATT, CDR2 SNEGSKA (reference sequence). The V end lost 4 bases, the J end lost 2 bases, and 12 bases lay between the germline ends. The CDR3 spells CSATPTDTYEQYF. The CDR3 region has the DNA TGCAGTGCTACACCGACTGACACCTACGAGCAGTACTTC.

With respect to this clonotype: The junction differs from germline at one of its ends, possibly a read error. The chain uses TRBV7-9 and TRBJ1-1; D may be TRBD1 (5 bases). The germline V gene has CDR1 SEHNR and CDR2 FQNEAQ (reference sequence). The CDR3 is made up of 16 amino acids. The CDR3 spells CASSLTRTQTNTETFF. CDR3 nucleotide sequence: TGTGCCAGCAGCCTCACCCGGACACAGACGAACACTGAAACTTTCTTT.

The chain couples TRBV4-2 to TRBJ2-2; 7 bases fit TRBD2. The CDR3 is 16 residues long. Germline assignment: CDR1 LGHNA and CDR2 YNFKEQ. J was trimmed by 1 base and V by 2 bases; bases with no gene match: 4. The CDR3 DNA follows: TGTGCCAGCAGCCAATGGCGGGGGTTGAACACCGGGGAGCTGTTTTTT. Translated: CASSQWRGLNTGELFF.

The table lists this clonotype with a few counts. This sequence joins TRBV9 and TRBJ1-2; 10 bases map to TRBD1. CDR1 SGDLS and CDR2 YYNGEE come from the germline V gene. With 0 bases clipped from V and 2 bases from J, the junction kept 13 bases outside the gene matches. CDR3 length: 19 amino acids. The CDR3: CASSVGPWMRQGANYGYTF. The DNA of the CDR3 is TGTGCCAGCAGCGTAGGCCCGTGGATGCGACAGGGGGCAAACTATGGCTACACCTTC.

This chain uses TRBV28 with TRBJ2-3; the match to TRBD2 covers 13 bases. CDR3 length: 16 amino acids. Germline CDR1 MDHEN, CDR2 SYDVKM. V shed 3 bases, J shed 4 bases, and the junction held 4 bases outside the gene matches. CDR3 sequence (DNA): TGTGCCAGCAGTTTGTGGGGACTAGCGGGATCAGATACGCAGTATTTT. Translated, it gives CASSLWGLAGSDTQYF.

The table lists this clonotype with a few counts. The CDR3 sequence is CASSQDPGDFTDTQYF. The CDR3 nucleotides are TGCGCCAGCAGCCAAGACCCGGGGGACTTCACAGATACGCAGTATTTT. The J gene is TRBJ2-3, the V gene TRBV4-3; perhaps TRBD2 as D (6 bases). The length of the CDR3 is 16 residues. Trimming stripped 0 bases from V and 2 bases from J, with 12 bases between. Germline CDR1 reads LGHNA; CDR2 reads YSLEER.

The rearrangement links TRBV20-1 to TRBJ2-5; possibly TRBD2 for D (5 bases). Germline CDR1 and CDR2: DFQATT and SNEGSKA (reference sequence). V shed 2 bases and J shed 4 bases, with 14 bases lying between them. The CDR3 totals 14 residues. CDR3 residues: CSARPSGPRETQYF. The CDR3 nucleotides read TGCAGTGCTAGACCCAGCGGTCCCCGAGAGACCCAGTACTTC.

The V gene is TRBV27, the J gene TRBJ2-3; D possibly corresponds to TRBD1 (5 bases). Trimming left V 6 bases short and J 5 bases short, with 24 bases between. The length of the CDR3 is 17 residues. CDR1 is MNHEY, CDR2 SMNVEV, per germline (reference sequence). The CDR3 DNA reads as TGTGCCAGCAGGGGATACCTGGCAGGGAAGAGCGAAGATACGCAGTATTTT. Amino acid sequence: CASRGYLAGKSEDTQYF.

The genes are TRBV12-3 or TRBV12-4 and TRBJ1-1, with 10 bases identical to TRBD1. CDR3 length: 17 amino acids. V dropped 3 bases and J dropped 3; count of bases not matched to a gene: 10. CDR3 amino acids: CASSFRLGTGVDTEAFF. The CDR3 nucleotides are TGTGCCAGCAGTTTCCGCCTCGGGACAGGGGTCGACACTGAAGCTTTCTTT.